This TCR gamma chain was identified in a study of gamma delta lymphoproliferative disorders and STAT genes (dated by TCRdb to about 2018). About the full investigation: The LymphoTrack Dx TCRG Assay was used to build gamma-chain libraries from a minimum of 50 ng of genomic DNA. Delta-chain libraries followed the EuroClonality-NGS working group standard operating procedure, because no corresponding Invivoscribe delta assay was available. To confirm the results, all delta-chain samples and two gamma-chain samples were sequenced a second time. The study profiled TCR gamma and delta CDR3 repertoires by deep sequencing in Tgammadelta lymphoproliferative disease patients and healthy controls, within a larger immunophenotypic and STAT-mutation study.

This clone was seen more than once but under ten times. Its antigen remains unidentified. No much larger clone is present one base from it, and per-base qualities are unavailable. Genomic DNA from peripheral blood mononuclear cells isolated from patients and controls was used for TCR sequencing. The control group, matched to the patients for age and sex, consisted of around 23 healthy adult blood donors (around 12 males and roughly 11 females) with a median age of 64 years. The junction shows trimming of 10 bases on V and 6 bases on J, and the gene matches do not reach 0 bases of it. Taken from cysteine to phenylalanine, the CDR3 has 10 residues. Only CDR3 DNA remains: 30 bases, in frame from the first base. Results the study describes overall, beyond this receptor: When whole repertoires were clustered, patient gamma repertoires were grouped separately from healthy controls, whereas no separation between groups was observed for delta repertoires. Nearly all major gamma and delta clonotypes of patients were found to be public, being shared with at least one healthy donor, and only a couple of gamma clonotypes were found to be private to disease. According to the authors, NGS specificity may be reduced at low frequencies, so whether leukemic clones are public or private needs confirmation. Leukemic cells were skewed toward terminal effectors, whereas control T cells likely spanned varied maturation stages, a difference potentially limiting comparisons between patients and controls.

In both library preparation methods, multiplex PCR was run with primers aimed at the conserved V and J regions of the TCR genes. Amplicons were purified, pooled and sequenced on an Illumina MiSeq platform. The authors processed their data as follows. V(D)J alignment, clonotype assembly and translation were performed with MiXCR, whereas functionality assessment and CDR3 repertoire analyses were performed with VDJtools. CDR3 was defined according to IMGT, and analyses were limited to productive sequences using functional genes, with ORF genes and pseudogenes excluded. A custom Python script searched for identical amino acid CDR3s of major clonotypes (frequency >=5%) across all patients and controls. To compare clonotype frequencies between patients and controls, a one-sided non-parametric Wilcoxon test was applied. TCRdb recomputed clones from the public reads with CATT; identical DNA rows were then combined. In this record, the V and J calls reflect TCRdb's handling and not the investigators' own analysis. The sample table lists roughly 1,400 gamma-chain clones, around 9.6% of them with a count of one. 25% of the sample rests with the top ten.

The sequenced sample consisted of blood. This TCR was sampled from a human donor in good health. The chain employs TRGV10 and TRGJP1. Since TCRdb gives no J gene, matching the DNA to germline was used here to assign it. TRGV10 is treated as an ORF (open reading frame) with a function not yet certain. The DNA sequence reads TGTGCTGCGTCTGGTTGGTTCAAGATATTT. This yields the protein CAASGWFKIF.